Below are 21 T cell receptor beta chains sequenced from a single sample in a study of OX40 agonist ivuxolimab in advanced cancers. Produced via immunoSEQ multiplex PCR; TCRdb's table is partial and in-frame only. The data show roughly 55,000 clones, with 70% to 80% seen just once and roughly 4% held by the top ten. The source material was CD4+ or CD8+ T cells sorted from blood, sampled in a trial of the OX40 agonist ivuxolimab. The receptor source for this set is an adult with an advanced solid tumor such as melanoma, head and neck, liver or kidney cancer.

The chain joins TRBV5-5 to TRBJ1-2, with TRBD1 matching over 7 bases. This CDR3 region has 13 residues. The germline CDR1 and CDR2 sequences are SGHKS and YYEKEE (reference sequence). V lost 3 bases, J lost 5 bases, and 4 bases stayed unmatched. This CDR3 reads CASSYRDRYGYTF. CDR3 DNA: TGTGCCAGCAGCTACCGGGACAGATATGGCTACACCTTC.

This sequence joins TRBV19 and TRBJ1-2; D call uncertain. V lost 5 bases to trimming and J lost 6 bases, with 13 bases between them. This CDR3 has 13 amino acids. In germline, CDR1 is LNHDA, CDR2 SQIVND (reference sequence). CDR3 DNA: TGTGCCAGTAGTTTTTCCGGGTTTGATGGCTACACCTTC. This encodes CASSFSGFDGYTF.

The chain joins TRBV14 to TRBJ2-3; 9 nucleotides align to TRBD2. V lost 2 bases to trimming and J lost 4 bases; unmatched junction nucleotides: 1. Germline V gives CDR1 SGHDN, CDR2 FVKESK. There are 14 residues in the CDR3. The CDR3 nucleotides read TGTGCCAGCAGCCAAAAGCGGGGGGCAGATACGCAGTATTTT. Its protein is CASSQKRGADTQYF.

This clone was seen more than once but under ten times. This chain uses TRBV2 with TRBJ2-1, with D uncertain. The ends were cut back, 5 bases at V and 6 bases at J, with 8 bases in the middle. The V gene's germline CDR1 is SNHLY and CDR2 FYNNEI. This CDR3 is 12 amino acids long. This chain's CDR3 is CASSWPSNEQFF. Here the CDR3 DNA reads TGTGCCAGCAGTTGGCCGAGCAATGAGCAGTTCTTC.

CDR3 in amino acids: CASLSTGLAGYNEQFF. DNA for the CDR3: TGTGCCAGCCTGAGTACTGGACTAGCGGGATACAATGAGCAGTTCTTC. The V and J genes are TRBV2 and TRBJ2-1, with 12 positions matching TRBD2. Germline CDR1 SNHLY, CDR2 FYNNEI. The CDR3 is 16 amino acids. V was pared by 8 bases and J by 4 bases, with 9 bases of the junction left unmatched.

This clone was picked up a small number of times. CDR3 DNA sequence: TGTGCCAGCAGCTGGGCCGGCGGCGTTGATGAGCAGTTCTTC. Translated: CASSWAGGVDEQFF. This chain connects TRBV7-8 to TRBJ2-1; D is ambiguous. The germline V and J ends were trimmed by 4 bases and 8 bases, with 15 bases remaining between them. CDR1 is SGHVS, CDR2 FQNEAQ, per germline. The CDR3 runs to 14 residues.

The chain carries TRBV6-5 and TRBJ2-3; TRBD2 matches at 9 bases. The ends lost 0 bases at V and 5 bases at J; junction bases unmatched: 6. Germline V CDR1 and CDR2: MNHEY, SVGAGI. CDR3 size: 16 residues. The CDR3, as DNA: TGTGCCAGCAGTTACTCCGAAAGCGGGGGGATAGATACGCAGTATTTT. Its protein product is CASSYSESGGIDTQYF.

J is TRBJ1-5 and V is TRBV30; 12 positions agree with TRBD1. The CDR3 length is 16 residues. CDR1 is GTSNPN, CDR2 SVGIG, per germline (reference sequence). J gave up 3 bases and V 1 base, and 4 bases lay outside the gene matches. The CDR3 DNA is TGTGCCTGGAGTGGAGGGACAGGGGGCACCAATCAGCCCCAGCATTTT. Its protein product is CAWSGGTGGTNQPQHF.

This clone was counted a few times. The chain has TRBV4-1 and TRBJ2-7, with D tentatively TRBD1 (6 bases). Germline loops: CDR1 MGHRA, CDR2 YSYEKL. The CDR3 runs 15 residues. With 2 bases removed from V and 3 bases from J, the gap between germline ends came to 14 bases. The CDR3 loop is CASSQPWGQIYEQYF. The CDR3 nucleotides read TGCGCCAGCAGCCAACCTTGGGGGCAGATCTACGAGCAGTACTTC.

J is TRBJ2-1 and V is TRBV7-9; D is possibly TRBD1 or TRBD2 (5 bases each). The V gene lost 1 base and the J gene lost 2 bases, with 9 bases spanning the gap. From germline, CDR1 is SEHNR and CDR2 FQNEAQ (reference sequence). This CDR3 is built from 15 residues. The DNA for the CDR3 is TGTGCCAGCAGCTTAGTTTGGGGGACCTACAATGAGCAGTTCTTC. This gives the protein CASSLVWGTYNEQFF.

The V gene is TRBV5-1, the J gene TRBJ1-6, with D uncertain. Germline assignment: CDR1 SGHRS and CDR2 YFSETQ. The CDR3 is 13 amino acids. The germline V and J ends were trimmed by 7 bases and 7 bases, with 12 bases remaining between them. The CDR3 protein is CASARESNSPLHF. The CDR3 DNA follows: TGCGCCAGCGCGAGGGAGTCAAATTCACCCCTCCACTTT.

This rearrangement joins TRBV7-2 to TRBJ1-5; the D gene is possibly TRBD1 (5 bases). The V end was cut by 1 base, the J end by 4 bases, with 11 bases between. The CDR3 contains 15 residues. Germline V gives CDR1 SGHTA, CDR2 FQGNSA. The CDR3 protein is CASSLGGDPNQPQHF. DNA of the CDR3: TGTGCCAGCAGCTTAGGCGGGGACCCAAATCAGCCCCAGCATTTT. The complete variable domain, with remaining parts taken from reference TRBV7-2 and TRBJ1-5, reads GAGVSQSPSNKVTEKGKDVELRCDPISGHTALYWYRQSLGQGLEFLIYFQGNSAPDKSGLPSDRFSAERTGGSVSTLTIQRTQQEDSAVYLCASSLGGDPNQPQHFGDGTRLSIL.

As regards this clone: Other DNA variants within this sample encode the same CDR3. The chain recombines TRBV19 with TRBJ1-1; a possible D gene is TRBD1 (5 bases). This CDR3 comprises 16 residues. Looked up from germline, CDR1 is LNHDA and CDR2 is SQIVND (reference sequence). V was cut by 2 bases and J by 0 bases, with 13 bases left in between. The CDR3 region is CASSIRDGLLNTEAFF. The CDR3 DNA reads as TGTGCCAGTAGTATACGGGACGGTCTATTGAACACTGAAGCTTTCTTT.

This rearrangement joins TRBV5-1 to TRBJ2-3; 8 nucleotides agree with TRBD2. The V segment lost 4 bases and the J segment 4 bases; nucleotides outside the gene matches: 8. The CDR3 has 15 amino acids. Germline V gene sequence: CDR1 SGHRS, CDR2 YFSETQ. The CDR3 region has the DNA TGCGCCAGCAGCCCGACGGGACTAGAACCAGATACGCAGTATTTT. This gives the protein CASSPTGLEPDTQYF.

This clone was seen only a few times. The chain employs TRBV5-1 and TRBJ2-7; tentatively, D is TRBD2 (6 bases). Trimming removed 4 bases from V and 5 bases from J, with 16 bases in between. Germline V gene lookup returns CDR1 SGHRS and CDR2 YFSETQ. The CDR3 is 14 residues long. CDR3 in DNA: TGCGCCAGCAGCCCCGTCCGGGAGCCTAACGAGCAGTACTTC. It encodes CASSPVREPNEQYF.

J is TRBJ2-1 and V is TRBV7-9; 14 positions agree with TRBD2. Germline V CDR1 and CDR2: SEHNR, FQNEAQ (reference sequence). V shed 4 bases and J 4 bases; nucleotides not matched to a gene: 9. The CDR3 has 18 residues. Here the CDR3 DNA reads TGTGCCAGCAGCTCCCAGACTAGCGGGGGGGCCGGGTACAATGAGCAGTTCTTC. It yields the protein CASSSQTSGGAGYNEQFF.

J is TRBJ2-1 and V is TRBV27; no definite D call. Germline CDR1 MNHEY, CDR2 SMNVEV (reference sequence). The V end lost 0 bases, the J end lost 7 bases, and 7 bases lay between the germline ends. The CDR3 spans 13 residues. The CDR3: CASSLSKTNEQFF. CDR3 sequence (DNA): TGTGCCAGCAGTTTATCGAAAACAAATGAGCAGTTCTTC.

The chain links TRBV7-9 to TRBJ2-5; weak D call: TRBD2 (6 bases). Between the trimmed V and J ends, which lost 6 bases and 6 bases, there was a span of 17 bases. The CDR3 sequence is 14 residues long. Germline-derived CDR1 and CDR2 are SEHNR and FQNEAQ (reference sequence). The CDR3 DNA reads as TGTGCCAGCAGAAAAGCTAGCGACAAAAAGACCCAGTACTTC. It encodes CASRKASDKKTQYF.

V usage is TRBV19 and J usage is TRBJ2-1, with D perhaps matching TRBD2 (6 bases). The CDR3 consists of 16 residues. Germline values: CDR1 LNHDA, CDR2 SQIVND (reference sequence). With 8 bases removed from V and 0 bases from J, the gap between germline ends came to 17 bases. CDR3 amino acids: CASLSGPQSSYNEQFF. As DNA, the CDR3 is TGTGCCAGTCTTAGCGGTCCCCAGAGCTCCTACAATGAGCAGTTCTTC.

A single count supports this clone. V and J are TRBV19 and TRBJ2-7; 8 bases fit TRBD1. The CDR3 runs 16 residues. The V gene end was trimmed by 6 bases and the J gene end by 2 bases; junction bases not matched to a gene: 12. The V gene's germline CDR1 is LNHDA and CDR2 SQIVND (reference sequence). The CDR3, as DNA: TGTGCCAGTAGGGGACAGGTTAGGGCCGAGACCTACGAGCAGTACTTC. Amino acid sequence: CASRGQVRAETYEQYF. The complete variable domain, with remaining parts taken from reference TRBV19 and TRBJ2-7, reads DGGITQSPKYLFRKEGQNVTLSCEQNLNHDAMYWYRQDPGQGLRLIYYSQIVNDFQKGDIAEGYSVSREKKESFPLTVTSAQKNPTAFYLCASRGQVRAETYEQYFGPGTRLTVT.

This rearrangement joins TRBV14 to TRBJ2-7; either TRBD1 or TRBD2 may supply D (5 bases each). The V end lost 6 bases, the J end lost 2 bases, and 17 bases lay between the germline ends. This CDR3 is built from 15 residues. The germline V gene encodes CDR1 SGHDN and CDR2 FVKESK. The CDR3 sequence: CASRRSGVGPYEQYF. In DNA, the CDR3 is TGTGCCAGCAGGCGTTCAGGTGTGGGACCCTACGAGCAGTACTTC.